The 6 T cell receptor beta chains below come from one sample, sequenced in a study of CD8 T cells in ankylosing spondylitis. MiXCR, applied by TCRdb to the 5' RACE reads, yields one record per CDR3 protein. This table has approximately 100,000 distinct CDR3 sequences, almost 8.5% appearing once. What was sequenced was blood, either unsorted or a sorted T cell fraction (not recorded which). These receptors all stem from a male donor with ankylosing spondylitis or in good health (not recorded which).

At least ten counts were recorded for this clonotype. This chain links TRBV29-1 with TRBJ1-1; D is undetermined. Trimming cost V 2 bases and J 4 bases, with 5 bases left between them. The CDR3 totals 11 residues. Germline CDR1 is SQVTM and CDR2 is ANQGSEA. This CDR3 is CSVERSTEAFF. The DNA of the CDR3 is TGCAGCGTTGAACGCAGCACTGAAGCTTTCTTT.

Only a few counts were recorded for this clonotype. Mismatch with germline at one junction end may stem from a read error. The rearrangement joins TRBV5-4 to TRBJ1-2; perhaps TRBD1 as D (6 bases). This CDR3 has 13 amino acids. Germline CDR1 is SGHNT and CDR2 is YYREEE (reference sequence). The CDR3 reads CARSLDRIYGYTF. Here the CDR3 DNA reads TGTGCCAGGAGCTTGGACAGAATCTATGGCTACACCTTC.

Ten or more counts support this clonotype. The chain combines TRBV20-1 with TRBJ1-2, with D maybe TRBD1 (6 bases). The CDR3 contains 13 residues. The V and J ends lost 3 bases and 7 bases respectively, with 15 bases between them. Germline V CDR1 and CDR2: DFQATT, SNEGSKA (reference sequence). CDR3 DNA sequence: TGCAGTGCTAGCTACAACAGGGCCGGTGGCTACACCTTC. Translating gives CSASYNRAGGYTF.

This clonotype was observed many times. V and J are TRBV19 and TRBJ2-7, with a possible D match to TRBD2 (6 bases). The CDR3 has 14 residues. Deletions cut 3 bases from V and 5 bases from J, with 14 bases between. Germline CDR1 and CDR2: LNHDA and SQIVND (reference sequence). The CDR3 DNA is TGTGCCAGTAGTATGGGTAGGCGGAGGGACGAGCAGTACTTC. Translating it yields CASSMGRRRDEQYF.

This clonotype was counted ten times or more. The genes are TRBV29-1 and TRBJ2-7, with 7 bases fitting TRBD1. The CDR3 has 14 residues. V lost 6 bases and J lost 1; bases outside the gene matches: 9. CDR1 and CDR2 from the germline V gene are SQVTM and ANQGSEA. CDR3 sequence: CSVAGQAGSYEQYF. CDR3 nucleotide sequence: TGCAGCGTAGCCGGACAGGCAGGTTCCTACGAGCAGTACTTC.

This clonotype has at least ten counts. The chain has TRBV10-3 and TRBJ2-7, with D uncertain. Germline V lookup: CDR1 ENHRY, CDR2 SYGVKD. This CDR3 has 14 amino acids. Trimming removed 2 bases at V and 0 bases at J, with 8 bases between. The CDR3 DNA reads TGTGCCATCAGTGAGGAGTCAAACTCCTACGAGCAGTACTTC. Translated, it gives CAISEESNSYEQYF.